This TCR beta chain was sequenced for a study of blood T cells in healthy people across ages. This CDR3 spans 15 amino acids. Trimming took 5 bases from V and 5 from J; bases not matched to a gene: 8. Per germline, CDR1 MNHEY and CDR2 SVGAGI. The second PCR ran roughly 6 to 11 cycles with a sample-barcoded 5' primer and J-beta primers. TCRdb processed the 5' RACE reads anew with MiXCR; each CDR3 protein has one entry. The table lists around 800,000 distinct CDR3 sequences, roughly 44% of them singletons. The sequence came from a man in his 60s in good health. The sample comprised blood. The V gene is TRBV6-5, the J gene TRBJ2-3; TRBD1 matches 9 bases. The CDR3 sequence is CASSTTGGAGDTQYF. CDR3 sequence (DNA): TGTGCCAGCAGTACTACAGGGGGCGCGGGAGATACGCAGTATTTT.